A single sample is the source of the 23 T cell receptor beta chains below, sequenced in a study of T-cell reconstitution after alpha-beta-depleted transplantation in children (dated by TCRdb to 2016 to 2017). Interpreted using the paper, the treatment or condition label stands for: allogeneic hematopoietic cell transplantation with graft depleted of TCRalphabeta T cells and CD19 B cells. The library was made by PCR. Sequencing relied on an Illumina HiSeq 2500. TCR library preparation used molecular barcoding, with unique molecular identifiers applied to normalize quantification of the TCRbeta repertoire. TCRdb itself trimmed the public reads at Q25 with fastp, ran MiXCR and retained productive beta chains. CDR3 protein duplicates are merged, each entry listing the most common genes and DNA. The sample table contains about 250,000 distinct CDR3 sequences; only one count was recorded for roughly 25% of them. The leading ten clones occupy about 4.8% of the sample.

The sequenced sample was PBMCs, mostly from graft donor cells, obtained 360 days after TCRalphabeta/CD19-depleted stem cell transplant. The receptors were sampled from a female patient aged 2-15 years who had a stem cell transplant for congenital amegakaryocytic thrombocytopenia, so the T cells may come from the graft donor.

The table lists this clonotype with a few counts. The chain's CDR3 is CASSDVGGDTQYF. The CDR3 DNA follows: TGTGCCAGCAGCGATGTAGGAGGAGATACGCAGTATTTT. This chain connects TRBV9 to TRBJ2-3, with D possibly matching TRBD2 (5 bases). CDR3 length equals 13 residues. Per the germline V gene, CDR1 is SGDLS and CDR2 is YYNGEE. Between the trimmed V and J ends, which lost 3 bases and 5 bases, there was a span of 10 bases.

The CDR3 region has the DNA TGTGCCAGCAGCACTAGGACAGGGAACTATGGCTACACCTTC. It yields the protein CASSTRTGNYGYTF. J is TRBJ1-2 and V is TRBV11-2, with 8 bases matching TRBD1. Germline assignment: CDR1 SGHAT and CDR2 FQNNGV. This CDR3 is built from 14 residues. V gave up 5 bases and J gave up 2 bases; unmatched junction bases: 4.

This chain connects TRBV10-3 to TRBJ2-7; TRBD2 agrees at 12 bases. Germline V gives CDR1 ENHRY, CDR2 SYGVKD. With 0 bases clipped from V and 4 bases from J, the junction kept 7 bases outside the gene matches. The CDR3 is made up of 17 amino acids. For the CDR3, the DNA is TGTGCCATCAGTGAGTCGATAGGACTAGCGGGGACTTACGAGCAGTACTTC. It encodes CAISESIGLAGTYEQYF.

Concerning this clonotype itself: The junction does not match germline at one end; this may be a read error. This chain joins TRBV4-2 and TRBJ2-3; 9 bases match TRBD2. This CDR3 has 17 amino acids. Germline V gene data show CDR1 as LGHNA and CDR2 as YNFKEQ. CDR3 residues: CAISQLIRLAGTDTQYF. CDR3 DNA: TGTGCCATCAGCCAGTTAATTCGACTAGCGGGCACAGATACGCAGTATTTT.

The rearrangement links TRBV9 to TRBJ2-7; the D is unclear. Germline loops: CDR1 SGDLS, CDR2 YYNGEE. The CDR3 extends over 14 amino acids. Trimming pared 0 bases from V and 1 base from J, leaving 8 bases between. The DNA of the CDR3 is TGTGCCAGCAGCGTAGACCCAGGATCCTACGAGCAGTACTTC. Residues: CASSVDPGSYEQYF.

This chain joins TRBV19 and TRBJ2-3; 10 positions agree with TRBD1. Trimming cost V 6 bases and J 2 bases; bases outside gene matches: 5. The CDR3 covers 15 residues. In germline, CDR1 is LNHDA, CDR2 SQIVND (reference sequence). The CDR3 bases are TGTGCCAGTAGCCAGACAGGGGGCCTCACAGATACGCAGTATTTT. Amino acid sequence: CASSQTGGLTDTQYF. Full variable domain (rest looked up from reference TRBV19 and TRBJ2-3): DGGITQSPKYLFRKEGQNVTLSCEQNLNHDAMYWYRQDPGQGLRLIYYSQIVNDFQKGDIAEGYSVSREKKESFPLTVTSAQKNPTAFYLCASSQTGGLTDTQYFGPGTRLTVL.

The chain combines TRBV13 with TRBJ2-3, with 11 nucleotides matching TRBD2. J was trimmed by 4 bases and V by 8 bases; bases with no gene match: 8. Germline V gene sequence: CDR1 PRHDT, CDR2 FYEKMQ (reference sequence). This CDR3 region has 15 residues. Written as DNA, the CDR3 is TGTGCCAGCCGGACAACGGGACTAGCGGCAGATACGCAGTATTTT. It encodes CASRTTGLAADTQYF.

The chain links TRBV12-3 or TRBV12-4 to TRBJ1-1, with 7 positions matching TRBD1. This CDR3 is 13 amino acids long. The J segment lost 5 bases and the V segment lost 3 bases, leaving 3 bases of the junction unmatched. The CDR3 loop reads CASSLTGRTEAFF. The CDR3 DNA is TGTGCCAGCAGTTTGACAGGGCGAACTGAAGCTTTCTTT.

The rearrangement links TRBV14 to TRBJ2-1; D is perhaps TRBD1 or TRBD2 (6 bases each). V dropped 4 bases and J dropped 9 bases, with 19 bases sitting between them. The V gene's germline CDR1 is SGHDN and CDR2 FVKESK. This CDR3 spans 15 amino acids. The CDR3 region has the DNA TGTGCCAGCAGCCGAGGGGGGTTTCCCAACCCTGAGCAGTTCTTC. This encodes CASSRGGFPNPEQFF.

V is TRBV28 and J is TRBJ2-1, with 12 positions matching TRBD2. With V trimmed by 6 bases and J by 6 bases, 6 bases remained unmatched. This CDR3 spans 15 amino acids. Germline V gene data show CDR1 as MDHEN and CDR2 as SYDVKM. This chain's CDR3 is CASSSTSGGINEQFF. As DNA, the CDR3 is TGTGCCAGCAGCTCGACTAGCGGGGGAATCAATGAGCAGTTCTTC. Filled out from reference TRBV28 and TRBJ2-1, the complete variable domain reads DVKVTQSSRYLVKRTGEKVFLECVQDMDHENMFWYRQDPGLGLRLIYFSYDVKMKEKGDIPEGYSVSREKKERFSLILESASTNQTSMYLCASSSTSGGINEQFFGPGTRLTVL.

This clonotype came up a few times. The chain combines TRBV5-8 with TRBJ1-4; 11 bases match TRBD1. V dropped 4 bases and J dropped 7; count of bases not matched to a gene: 3. This CDR3 region has 14 residues. The V gene's germline CDR1 is SGHTS and CDR2 YDEGEE. CDR3: CASSHGQGAEKLFF. DNA of the CDR3: TGTGCCAGCAGCCACGGACAGGGGGCTGAAAAACTGTTTTTT.

The chain uses TRBV3-1 and TRBJ1-1; D unresolved. V lost 0 bases and J lost 6, with 11 bases in between. The CDR3 length is 14 residues. Germline values: CDR1 LGHDT, CDR2 YNNKEL (reference sequence). CDR3: CASSQDHKRAEAFF. In DNA, the CDR3 is TGTGCCAGCAGCCAAGACCACAAAAGGGCTGAAGCTTTCTTT. Full variable domain (missing parts from reference TRBV3-1 and TRBJ1-1): DTAVSQTPKYLVTQMGNDKSIKCEQNLGHDTMYWYKQDSKKFLKIMFSYNNKELIINETVPNRFSPKSPDKAHLNLHINSLELGDSAVYFCASSQDHKRAEAFFGQGTRLTVV.

This clonotype was counted between two and nine times. This sequence joins TRBV4-2 and TRBJ1-2, with unresolved D. Germline V lookup: CDR1 LGHNA, CDR2 YNFKEQ. CDR3 size: 15 residues. The V and J ends lost 4 bases and 4 bases respectively, with 16 bases between them. The CDR3 spells CASSLLGLLPYGYTF. Written as DNA, the CDR3 is TGTGCCAGCAGCCTCTTGGGATTATTACCCTATGGCTACACCTTC.

DNA of the CDR3: TGTGCCAGCAGTCCGGCGGGGAGCAATAACTATGGCTACACCTTC. It yields the protein CASSPAGSNNYGYTF. The V gene is TRBV6-1, the J gene TRBJ1-2; D is unresolved. Germline CDR1 is MNHNS and CDR2 is SASEGT. V was trimmed by 5 bases and J by 1 base, leaving 14 bases between them. The CDR3 totals 15 residues.

This clonotype was counted at least ten times. This chain uses TRBV4-3 with TRBJ2-3, with TRBD2 identical over 15 bases. The CDR3 extends over 19 amino acids. V was pared by 0 bases and J by 0 bases, with 4 bases of the junction left unmatched. Germline CDR1 and CDR2: LGHNA and YSLEER. CDR3 nucleotide sequence: TGCGCCAGCAGCCAAGAAGGGACTAGCGGGAGGATCAGCACAGATACGCAGTATTTT. Translating gives CASSQEGTSGRISTDTQYF.

This sequence joins TRBV3-1 and TRBJ2-5; no definite D call. Between the trimmed V and J ends, which lost 0 bases and 1 base, there was a span of 12 bases. This CDR3 comprises 16 residues. Germline V lookup: CDR1 LGHDT, CDR2 YNNKEL (reference sequence). CDR3 bases: TGTGCCAGCAGCCAAGACCCCCGCAGGCTCCAAGAGACCCAGTACTTC. Translated: CASSQDPRRLQETQYF.

Only a few counts were recorded for this clonotype. The rearrangement joins TRBV14 to TRBJ2-5; 8 bases are shared with TRBD1. The germline gives CDR1 SGHDN, CDR2 FVKESK. V was clipped by 3 bases and J by 4 bases; unmatched bases: 10. This CDR3 comprises 16 residues. The CDR3 protein is CASSHRQGKGLETQYF. The DNA for the CDR3 is TGTGCCAGCAGCCACCGACAGGGGAAGGGGTTAGAGACCCAGTACTTC.

This clonotype appeared a few times. V and J are TRBV10-3 and TRBJ1-4; tentative D call: TRBD1 (6 bases). Germline assignment: CDR1 ENHRY and CDR2 SYGVKD. The germline V and J ends were trimmed by 2 bases and 7 bases, with 14 bases remaining between them. This CDR3 is built from 15 residues. The CDR3 spells CAISEEEGVFEKLFF. As DNA, the CDR3 is TGTGCCATCAGTGAGGAGGAGGGGGTATTTGAAAAACTGTTTTTT.

The V and J genes are TRBV18 and TRBJ1-3; no firm D call. The CDR3 is 16 residues long. V was clipped by 0 bases and J by 0 bases, with 9 bases between them. The germline V gene has CDR1 KGHSH and CDR2 LQKENI. The CDR3 region has the DNA TGTGCCAGCTCACCACCGGGCAGTCACTCTGGAAACACCATATATTTT. It codes for CASSPPGSHSGNTIYF. The full variable domain, completed using reference TRBV18 and TRBJ1-3, is NAGVMQNPRHLVRRRGQEARLRCSPMKGHSHVYWYRQLPEEGLKFMVYLQKENIIDESGMPKERFSAEFPKEGPSILRIQQVVRGDSAAYFCASSPPGSHSGNTIYFGEGSWLTVV.

In this sample, this clonotype turned up a few times. The CDR3 protein is CATSRGPTSLETQYF. The CDR3 nucleotides are TGTGCCACCAGCAGGGGACCGACTAGCCTGGAGACCCAGTACTTC. V gene TRBV15 combines with J gene TRBJ2-5; 7 positions match TRBD2. Trimming removed 3 bases from V and 5 bases from J; junction bases left unmatched: 9. Germline CDR1 is LNHNV and CDR2 is YYDKDF (reference sequence). This CDR3 region has 15 residues. The variable domain in full, completed from reference TRBV15 and TRBJ2-5, reads DAMVIQNPRYQVTQFGKPVTLSCSQTLNHNVMYWYQQKSSQAPKLLFHYYDKDFNNEADTPDNFQSRRPNTSFCFLDIRSPGLGDTAMYLCATSRGPTSLETQYFGPGTRLLVL.

V is TRBV10-1 and J is TRBJ2-3; 9 bases are a match to TRBD2. The germline V gene has CDR1 WNHNN and CDR2 SYGVQD (reference sequence). There are 17 residues in the CDR3. Unmatched junction bases numbered 14, after V lost 5 bases and J lost 5 bases. CDR3 DNA sequence: TGCGCCAGCAGTTCAGAGCCGATTAGCGGGAGAAGAGATACGCAGTATTTT. Amino acid sequence: CASSSEPISGRRDTQYF.

The DNA of the CDR3 is TGTGCCAGCAGTGCCCGGACAGGCCCCCCTCTCTACAATGAGCAGTTCTTC. It is translated as CASSARTGPPLYNEQFF. The chain employs TRBV12-3 or TRBV12-4 and TRBJ2-1; the match to TRBD1 covers 7 bases. After removal of 5 bases from V and 3 bases from J, the junction contained 13 bases not matched to a gene. There are 17 residues in the CDR3.

The rearrangement joins TRBV3-1 to TRBJ2-2; no clear D. CDR3 size: 12 residues. The V gene's germline CDR1 is LGHDT and CDR2 YNNKEL (reference sequence). V shed 2 bases and J shed 6 bases, with 4 bases lying between them. The CDR3, as DNA: TGTGCCAGCAGCCAACTGTCCGGGGAGCTGTTTTTT. The encoded protein is CASSQLSGELFF.